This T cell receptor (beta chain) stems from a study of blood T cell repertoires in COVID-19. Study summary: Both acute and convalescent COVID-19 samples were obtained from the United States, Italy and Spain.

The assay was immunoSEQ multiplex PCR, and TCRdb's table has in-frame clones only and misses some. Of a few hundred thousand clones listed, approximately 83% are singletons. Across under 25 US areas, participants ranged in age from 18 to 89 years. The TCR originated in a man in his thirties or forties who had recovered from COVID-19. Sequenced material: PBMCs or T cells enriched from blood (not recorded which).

The CDR3: CASSIPQTGLNTEAFF. The CDR3, as DNA: TGTGCCAGTAGTATCCCCCAGACAGGACTGAACACTGAAGCTTTCTTT. The J gene is TRBJ1-1, the V gene TRBV19; possibly TRBD1 for D (6 bases). Trimming shortened V by 3 bases and J by 0 bases, and 14 bases separated the two germline ends. The germline V gene encodes CDR1 LNHDA and CDR2 SQIVND (reference sequence). The CDR3 totals 16 residues.